The rows below give T cell receptor beta chains drawn from one sample of a study of shared clonotypes between healthy human individuals. Profiling relied on immunoSEQ multiplex PCR, and the TCRdb table lists in-frame clones only, not all of them. The sample includes some 1,600,000 clones, roughly 98% of them seen just once. Sequencing was carried out using naive CD4+ T cells sorted from blood. The receptor source for this set is a man under 40 in good health. The CDR3 runs from the conserved cysteine through the conserved F or W. A D gene is named only where the DNA matches it firmly. Expanded clones are given a class, and other clones once, few, many or no size at all.

CDR3aa | CDR3nt | abundance | v_gene | d_gene | j_gene
CASSVGPEDTEAFF | TGTGCCAGCAGCGTAGGGCCGGAGGACACTGAAGCTTTCTTT | . | TRBV9 | . | TRBJ1-1
CASSPGGPMNTEAFF | TGTGCCAGCTCACCAGGGGGGCCCATGAACACTGAAGCTTTCTTT | . | TRBV18 | . | TRBJ1-1
CASSQGALRYEQYF | TGCGCCAGCAGCCAAGGGGCCCTCCGGTACGAGCAGTACTTC | . | TRBV4-3 | . | TRBJ2-7
CASSPRTGGEVETQYF | TGTGCCAGCAGCCCGCGGACAGGGGGCGAGGTAGAGACCCAGTACTTC | . | TRBV9 | TRBD1 | TRBJ2-5
CASSPPSPRQPQHF | TGTGCCAGCAGCCCCCCGAGTCCCCGGCAGCCCCAGCATTTT | . | TRBV28 | . | TRBJ1-5
CASSLRQGFGYNEQFF | TGTGCCAGTAGTTTACGACAGGGATTCGGCTACAATGAGCAGTTCTTC | . | TRBV19 | TRBD1 | TRBJ2-1
CASSLDGLTYNEQFF | TGTGCCAGCAGTTTGGACGGGTTAACCTACAATGAGCAGTTCTTC | . | TRBV27 | . | TRBJ2-1
CASSPGGTSYEQYF | TGTGCCAGCAGCCCCGGCGGCACCTCCTACGAGCAGTACTTC | . | TRBV9 | . | TRBJ2-7
CASSYKGGTGELFF | TGTGCCAGCAGTTACAAGGGGGGGACCGGGGAGCTGTTTTTT | . | TRBV6-6 | . | TRBJ2-2
CASSVSGFGNYDYTF | TGTGCCAGCAGCGTGTCCGGGTTTGGGAACTATGACTACACCTTC | once | TRBV9 | . | TRBJ1-2
CASSLGTSGSFQFF | TGTGCCAGCAGCCTGGGGACTAGCGGGAGCTTTCAGTTCTTC | . | TRBV6-5 | TRBD2 | TRBJ2-1
CAWGLGTLSRKLFF | TGTGCCTGGGGTCTCGGGACACTGTCCAGAAAACTGTTTTTT | . | TRBV30 | . | TRBJ1-4
CASSPSGQGSNEQYF | TGTGCCAGCAGCCCTTCGGGACAGGGGAGTAACGAGCAGTACTTC | . | TRBV28 | TRBD1 | TRBJ2-7
CASSYRLAGSYAGELFF | TGTGCCAGCAGCTATCGCCTAGCGGGGAGCTACGCGGGGGAGCTGTTTTTT | once | TRBV11-3 | TRBD2 | TRBJ2-2
CASSHRTVNTEAFF | TGTGCCAGCAGCCATCGGACTGTGAACACTGAAGCTTTCTTT | . | TRBV7-2 | . | TRBJ1-1
CASSPRAGGQGARELFF | TGTGCCAGCAGCCCTCGTGCCGGAGGACAGGGGGCCCGGGAGCTGTTTTTT | . | TRBV7-8 | TRBD1 | TRBJ2-2
CASSFGRSGEYEQYF | TGTGCCAGCAGCTTCGGACGATCAGGTGAATACGAGCAGTACTTC | . | TRBV7-6 | . | TRBJ2-7
CASSQRLAGISYEQYF | TGTGCCAGCAGCCAACGACTAGCGGGAATCTCCTACGAGCAGTACTTC | . | TRBV5-5 | TRBD2 | TRBJ2-7
CASSHRTSSNTGELFF | TGTGCCAGCAGCCACAGGACTAGCAGTAACACCGGGGAGCTGTTTTTT | once | TRBV14 | TRBD2 | TRBJ2-2
CASSPPASYNEQFF | TGTGCCAGCAGCCCTCCAGCATCCTACAATGAGCAGTTCTTC | . | TRBV11-3 | . | TRBJ2-1
CASSLPTGGETQYF | TGCGCCAGCAGCTTACCCACAGGGGGAGAGACCCAGTACTTC | once | TRBV5-1 | TRBD1 | TRBJ2-5
CATIQPLGNQPQHF | TGTGCCACCATTCAACCGCTGGGGAATCAGCCCCAGCATTTT | . | TRBV6-1 | . | TRBJ1-5
CAISGYHEQYF | TGTGCCATCAGTGGATATCACGAGCAGTACTTC | . | TRBV10-3 | . | TRBJ2-7
CATTKTGTYEQYF | TGTGCCACCACGAAAACAGGGACCTACGAGCAGTACTTC | . | TRBV28 | . | TRBJ2-7
CAGGSVSSYEQYF | TGTGCCGGGGGTAGCGTGAGCTCCTACGAGCAGTACTTC | once | TRBV10-3 | . | TRBJ2-7
CASSEPGQKIFENTGELFF | TGTGCCAGCAGTGAACCGGGACAGAAAATATTTGAGAACACCGGGGAGCTGTTTTTT | . | TRBV2 | TRBD1 | TRBJ2-2
CASSLSGGLAKNIQYF | TGTGCCAGCAGCTTATCTGGGGGTCTAGCCAAAAACATTCAGTACTTC | . | TRBV7-9 | . | TRBJ2-4
CASISGAGRAFF | TGTGCCAGTATCTCTGGGGCGGGGCGAGCTTTCTTT | . | TRBV19 | . | TRBJ1-1
CASSLQGSSYEQYF | TGTGCCAGCAGCTTGCAGGGTAGCTCCTACGAGCAGTACTTC | . | TRBV7-9 | . | TRBJ2-7
CAISDARTGGTGELFF | TGTGCCATCAGTGACGCCCGGACAGGGGGCACCGGGGAGCTGTTTTTT | . | TRBV10-3 | TRBD1 | TRBJ2-2
CASSPLQGIPYEQYF | TGTGCCAGCAGCCCCCTCCAAGGGATCCCCTACGAGCAGTACTTC | . | TRBV7-9 | . | TRBJ2-7
CASSLDQETGALSYNEQFF | TGTGCCAGCAGCTTAGATCAGGAGACAGGCGCCCTGTCCTACAATGAGCAGTTCTTC | . | TRBV11-2 | . | TRBJ2-1
CASSHLPEGFSGNTIYF | TGCGCCAGCAGCCATCTCCCCGAGGGGTTCTCTGGAAACACCATATATTTT | . | TRBV5-1 | . | TRBJ1-3
CASSSGQGSDEQYF | TGCGCCAGCAGCTCGGGACAGGGGAGTGATGAGCAGTACTTC | . | TRBV5-1 | TRBD1 | TRBJ2-7
CASSPRSGGTDTQYF | TGTGCCAGCTCACCCCGGTCAGGGGGCACAGATACGCAGTATTTT | . | TRBV18 | . | TRBJ2-3